A selection of T cell receptor beta chains follows, all from one sample in a study of vaccination effects on CD4 cells after COVID-19. These receptors have no known antigen. Repertoires were generated with immunoSEQ multiplex PCR, while TCRdb's copy carries only in-frame clones and drops some. Found here are over 55,000 clones, 70% to 85% of them singletons; the top ten hold about 3.7%. Sequences were derived from CD4+ T cells from PBMCs cultured with HCoV-OC43 spike peptides, sampled before COVID-19 vaccination. The receptors originated from a human donor who received a COVID-19 vaccine. The CDR3 runs from the conserved cysteine through the conserved F or W. D genes are given only for firm matches. A row's size may be missing; if present it is once, few, many or a size class.

abundance: .; d_gene: TRBD1; j_gene: TRBJ2-5; v_gene: TRBV2; CDR3nt: TGTGCCAGCACAACCGGGACAGGGGGCTGGGAGACCCAGTACTTC; CDR3aa: CASTTGTGGWETQYF
abundance: .; d_gene: TRBD1; j_gene: TRBJ1-4; v_gene: TRBV29-1; CDR3nt: TGCAGCGTTGATGGTGTGGGGACAGGGACGGAAAAACTGTTTTTT; CDR3aa: CSVDGVGTGTEKLFF
abundance: .; d_gene: .; j_gene: TRBJ1-2; v_gene: TRBV19; CDR3nt: TGTGCCAGTAGTATGATCGTCCCCGGGGGCTACACCTTC; CDR3aa: CASSMIVPGGYTF
abundance: .; d_gene: .; j_gene: TRBJ2-3; v_gene: TRBV6-1; CDR3nt: TGTGCCAGCAGTGGCAGGGGAAAGGGTGGCACAGATACGCAGTATTTT; CDR3aa: CASSGRGKGGTDTQYF
abundance: few; d_gene: .; j_gene: TRBJ2-1; v_gene: TRBV11-2; CDR3nt: TGTGCCAGCAGCTTAGGGTGGAGGGGGCCTTCGAGCTCCTACAATGAGCAGTTCTTC; CDR3aa: CASSLGWRGPSSSYNEQFF
abundance: .; d_gene: .; j_gene: TRBJ1-1; v_gene: TRBV6-5; CDR3nt: TGTGCCAGTTACTTGAACACTGAAGCTTTCTTT; CDR3aa: CASYLNTEAFF
abundance: .; d_gene: .; j_gene: TRBJ1-3; v_gene: TRBV6-5; CDR3nt: TGTGCCAGCAGGCCGTCAGCCAACTCTGGAAACACCATATATTTT; CDR3aa: CASRPSANSGNTIYF
abundance: once; d_gene: .; j_gene: TRBJ2-3; v_gene: TRBV24-1; CDR3nt: TGTGCCACCAGTGATTCGACCTTCAGGGGCGGAGGGACAGATACGCAGTATTTT; CDR3aa: CATSDSTFRGGGTDTQYF
abundance: .; d_gene: .; j_gene: TRBJ1-4; v_gene: TRBV2; CDR3nt: TGTGCCAGCAGTGAACAGCTTAATGAAAAACTGTTTTTT; CDR3aa: CASSEQLNEKLFF
abundance: few; d_gene: .; j_gene: TRBJ2-2; v_gene: TRBV5-1; CDR3nt: TGCGCCAGCTCGATACAGGGCGCCGGGGAGCTGTTTTTT; CDR3aa: CASSIQGAGELFF
abundance: .; d_gene: .; j_gene: TRBJ1-3; v_gene: TRBV5-4; CDR3nt: TGTGCCAGCAGCCTTAGGCGGGGCCCCGAGCCCGGAAACACCATATATTTT; CDR3aa: CASSLRRGPEPGNTIYF
abundance: few; d_gene: .; j_gene: TRBJ2-2; v_gene: TRBV24-1; CDR3nt: TGTGCCACCAGTGACCCCGGGACACTAACCGGGGAGCTGTTTTTT; CDR3aa: CATSDPGTLTGELFF
abundance: once; d_gene: .; j_gene: TRBJ2-3; v_gene: TRBV19; CDR3nt: TGTGCCAGTAGTCGCGTCAGGCAACCCACCACAGATACGCAGTATTTT; CDR3aa: CASSRVRQPTTDTQYF
abundance: .; d_gene: .; j_gene: TRBJ1-1; v_gene: TRBV4-1; CDR3nt: TGCGCCAGCAGCCAAGATCCTAGGAACACTGAAGCTTTCTTT; CDR3aa: CASSQDPRNTEAFF
abundance: .; d_gene: .; j_gene: TRBJ1-4; v_gene: TRBV4-1; CDR3nt: TGCGCCAGCAGCCCGGGGGACGGACGACTTGAAAAACTGTTTTTT; CDR3aa: CASSPGDGRLEKLFF
abundance: few; d_gene: .; j_gene: TRBJ2-3; v_gene: TRBV3-1/TRBV3-2; CDR3nt: TGTGCCAGCAGCCAAGTGGAAGATACGCAGTATTTT; CDR3aa: CASSQVEDTQYF
abundance: few; d_gene: .; j_gene: TRBJ1-3; v_gene: TRBV4-1; CDR3nt: TGCGCCAGCAGCCAAGCAGTGCTTATAGGCTCTGGAAACACCATATATTTT; CDR3aa: CASSQAVLIGSGNTIYF
abundance: .; d_gene: .; j_gene: TRBJ1-4; v_gene: TRBV10-3; CDR3nt: TGTGCCAGCAGGGGAGAGGTAGGGGAAAAACTGTTTTTT; CDR3aa: CASRGEVGEKLFF
abundance: .; d_gene: .; j_gene: TRBJ2-1; v_gene: TRBV7-3; CDR3nt: TGTGCCAGCAGCTATAAAGGGGTTTCCAACAATGAGCAGTTCTTC; CDR3aa: CASSYKGVSNNEQFF
abundance: .; d_gene: .; j_gene: TRBJ2-2; v_gene: TRBV30; CDR3nt: TGTGCCTGCCTTAGGGGAAACACCGGGGAGCTGTTTTTT; CDR3aa: CACLRGNTGELFF
abundance: .; d_gene: TRBD2; j_gene: TRBJ2-5; v_gene: TRBV10-3; CDR3nt: TGTGCCATCAGTCGGGTTGGATTAGCGGGGGGGCCGGGAGAGACCCAGTACTTC; CDR3aa: CAISRVGLAGGPGETQYF
abundance: few; d_gene: TRBD1; j_gene: TRBJ1-3; v_gene: TRBV5-1; CDR3nt: TGCGCCAGCAGCATAGGACAGGGGGCGCGTGGCACCATATATTTT; CDR3aa: CASSIGQGARGTIYF
abundance: .; d_gene: .; j_gene: TRBJ2-2; v_gene: TRBV19; CDR3nt: TGTGCCAGTAGTATTACCGGGAACACCGGGGAGCTGTTTTTT; CDR3aa: CASSITGNTGELFF
abundance: .; d_gene: .; j_gene: TRBJ2-2; v_gene: TRBV6-6; CDR3nt: TGTGCCAGCAGTTACTCTCTGAACACCGGGGAGCTGTTTTTT; CDR3aa: CASSYSLNTGELFF
abundance: .; d_gene: .; j_gene: TRBJ2-1; v_gene: TRBV29-1; CDR3nt: TGCAGCGGATCAATAGACAATGAGCAGTTCTTC; CDR3aa: CSGSIDNEQFF
abundance: few; d_gene: TRBD1; j_gene: TRBJ2-6; v_gene: TRBV3-1/TRBV3-2; CDR3nt: TGTGCCAGCAGCCAAGGAGGGACAGGAATCTCTGGGGCCAACGTCCTGACTTTC; CDR3aa: CASSQGGTGISGANVLTF
abundance: few; d_gene: TRBD1; j_gene: TRBJ1-4; v_gene: TRBV2; CDR3nt: TGTGCCAGCGAACGGGACAGGTCGAATGAAAAACTGTTTTTT; CDR3aa: CASERDRSNEKLFF
abundance: .; d_gene: .; j_gene: TRBJ2-5; v_gene: TRBV5-8; CDR3nt: TGTGCCGCTCAGGAGGGGGGGGCCGGAGAGACCCAGTACTTC; CDR3aa: CAAQEGGAGETQYF
abundance: .; d_gene: .; j_gene: TRBJ1-4; v_gene: TRBV3-1/TRBV3-2; CDR3nt: TGTGCCAGCTCTAACAGGGATGAAAAACTGTTTTTT; CDR3aa: CASSNRDEKLFF
abundance: .; d_gene: .; j_gene: TRBJ1-1; v_gene: TRBV27; CDR3nt: TGTGCCAGCAGTCCCTCCACCTGGACTGAAGCTTTCTTT; CDR3aa: CASSPSTWTEAFF
abundance: .; d_gene: .; j_gene: TRBJ1-5; v_gene: TRBV7-3; CDR3nt: TGTGCCAGCAGTACAGGGATTAATCAGCCCCAGCATTTT; CDR3aa: CASSTGINQPQHF
abundance: .; d_gene: .; j_gene: TRBJ1-5; v_gene: TRBV28; CDR3nt: TGTGCCAGCAGCCCACTCAATCAGCCCCAGCATTTT; CDR3aa: CASSPLNQPQHF
abundance: few; d_gene: .; j_gene: TRBJ1-2; v_gene: TRBV4-3; CDR3nt: TGCGCCAGCAGCCCGCGGCATGGTTTGGATGGCTACACCTTC; CDR3aa: CASSPRHGLDGYTF
abundance: once; d_gene: .; j_gene: TRBJ2-5; v_gene: TRBV7-2; CDR3nt: TGTGCCAGCAGCTCCGGACAGCTCCAAGAGACCCAGTACTTC; CDR3aa: CASSSGQLQETQYF
abundance: .; d_gene: TRBD1; j_gene: TRBJ1-2; v_gene: TRBV5-8; CDR3nt: TGTGCCAGCAGCTTGGAGGGACAGGGAGGGGATGGCTACACCTTC; CDR3aa: CASSLEGQGGDGYTF
abundance: .; d_gene: .; j_gene: TRBJ2-3; v_gene: TRBV19; CDR3nt: TGTGCCAGTAGTGGCCGGGGGGCACGTACAGATACGCAGTATTTT; CDR3aa: CASSGRGARTDTQYF
abundance: .; d_gene: TRBD1; j_gene: TRBJ1-2; v_gene: TRBV2; CDR3nt: TGTGCCAGCAGAAACGACAGGGGGGTATATGGCTACACCTTC; CDR3aa: CASRNDRGVYGYTF
abundance: few; d_gene: .; j_gene: TRBJ1-2; v_gene: TRBV3-1/TRBV3-2; CDR3nt: TGTGCCAGCAGCCAAGATGGTAGGGGTAACTATGGCTACACCTTC; CDR3aa: CASSQDGRGNYGYTF
abundance: .; d_gene: TRBD1; j_gene: TRBJ2-3; v_gene: TRBV9; CDR3nt: TGTGCCAGCAGCGTAGTACAACCGGGACAGGGGTCAGATACGCAGTATTTT; CDR3aa: CASSVVQPGQGSDTQYF
abundance: .; d_gene: TRBD2; j_gene: TRBJ2-1; v_gene: TRBV10-3; CDR3nt: TGTGCCACTTCGACTAGCGGGGGGGCCGACAATGAGCAGTTCTTC; CDR3aa: CATSTSGGADNEQFF
abundance: few; d_gene: .; j_gene: TRBJ2-2; v_gene: TRBV7-9; CDR3nt: TGTGCCAGCAGCAAATGGGGGGTTAACACCGGGGAGCTGTTTTTT; CDR3aa: CASSKWGVNTGELFF
abundance: .; d_gene: TRBD1; j_gene: TRBJ1-3; v_gene: TRBV6-5; CDR3nt: TGTGCCAGCAGGGACAGGGATAGGGTTGGAAACACCATATATTTT; CDR3aa: CASRDRDRVGNTIYF
abundance: .; d_gene: .; j_gene: TRBJ2-5; v_gene: TRBV5-1; CDR3nt: TGCGCCAGCAGCCTTGCCGGACTCCAAGAGACCCAGTACTTC; CDR3aa: CASSLAGLQETQYF
abundance: .; d_gene: TRBD1; j_gene: TRBJ1-6; v_gene: TRBV2; CDR3nt: TGTGCCAGCAGTCGACAGGGGTATAATTCACCCCTCCACTTT; CDR3aa: CASSRQGYNSPLHF
abundance: .; d_gene: .; j_gene: TRBJ2-5; v_gene: TRBV3-1/TRBV3-2; CDR3nt: TGTGCCAGCAGCCAAGACAGAGAGACCCAGTACTTC; CDR3aa: CASSQDRETQYF
abundance: .; d_gene: TRBD2; j_gene: TRBJ2-3; v_gene: TRBV5-6; CDR3nt: TGTGCCAGCAGCTTCGGGACTAGCGGGAGCACAGATACGCAGTATTTT; CDR3aa: CASSFGTSGSTDTQYF
abundance: .; d_gene: .; j_gene: TRBJ1-6; v_gene: TRBV6-5; CDR3nt: TGTGCCAGCAGTCCCGTTCAAGGGGCACCCCTCCACTTT; CDR3aa: CASSPVQGAPLHF
abundance: .; d_gene: .; j_gene: TRBJ1-2; v_gene: TRBV5-1; CDR3nt: TGCGCCAGCAGCTTGGGGGGCCAAAGGTCGTATGGCTACACCTTC; CDR3aa: CASSLGGQRSYGYTF
abundance: .; d_gene: .; j_gene: TRBJ1-2; v_gene: TRBV10-3; CDR3nt: TGTGCCATCAGTGGGGATCTCTATGGCTACACCTTC; CDR3aa: CAISGDLYGYTF
abundance: .; d_gene: TRBD2; j_gene: TRBJ2-1; v_gene: TRBV10-3; CDR3nt: TGTGCCATCAGTGAGCAGGAAGCTAGCGGGGTAACCTACAATGAGCAGTTCTTC; CDR3aa: CAISEQEASGVTYNEQFF
abundance: .; d_gene: .; j_gene: TRBJ2-1; v_gene: TRBV6-5; CDR3nt: TGTGCCAGCAGGGGGGACTCTTATGTGCAGTTCTTC; CDR3aa: CASRGDSYVQFF
abundance: .; d_gene: .; j_gene: TRBJ1-1; v_gene: TRBV5-1; CDR3nt: TGCGCCAGCAGCTTGTGGGGGACGAACACTGAAGCTTTCTTT; CDR3aa: CASSLWGTNTEAFF
abundance: .; d_gene: .; j_gene: TRBJ1-1; v_gene: TRBV7-8; CDR3nt: TGTGCCAGCAGCTTAATCCAGGGAAAGAACACTGAAGCTTTCTTT; CDR3aa: CASSLIQGKNTEAFF
abundance: .; d_gene: .; j_gene: TRBJ1-4; v_gene: TRBV27; CDR3nt: TGTGCCAGCAGTTTACACAGCACTAATGAAAAACTGTTTTTT; CDR3aa: CASSLHSTNEKLFF
abundance: .; d_gene: .; j_gene: TRBJ1-5; v_gene: TRBV19; CDR3nt: TGTGCCAGTAGATCGTCACGGATTAGCAATCAGCCCCAGCATTTT; CDR3aa: CASRSSRISNQPQHF
abundance: once; d_gene: TRBD1; j_gene: TRBJ1-1; v_gene: TRBV6-2/TRBV6-3; CDR3nt: TGTGCCAGCAGCCCACAGGGGCGCCGGAACACTGAAGCTTTCTTT; CDR3aa: CASSPQGRRNTEAFF
abundance: .; d_gene: .; j_gene: TRBJ1-4; v_gene: TRBV20-1; CDR3nt: TGCAGTGCTAGTCGAGTACTAGGTGAAAAACTGTTTTTT; CDR3aa: CSASRVLGEKLFF